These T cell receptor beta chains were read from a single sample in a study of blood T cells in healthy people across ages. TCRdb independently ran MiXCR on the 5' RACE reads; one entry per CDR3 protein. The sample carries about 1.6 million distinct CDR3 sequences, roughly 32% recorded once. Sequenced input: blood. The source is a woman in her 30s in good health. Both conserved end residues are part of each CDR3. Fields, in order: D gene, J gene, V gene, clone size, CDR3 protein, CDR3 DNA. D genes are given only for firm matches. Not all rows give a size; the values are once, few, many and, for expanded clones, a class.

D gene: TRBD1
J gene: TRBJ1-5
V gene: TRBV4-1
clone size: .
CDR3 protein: CASSYTYTGDQPQHF
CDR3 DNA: TGCGCCAGCAGCTACACTTATACAGGGGACCAGCCCCAGCATTTT

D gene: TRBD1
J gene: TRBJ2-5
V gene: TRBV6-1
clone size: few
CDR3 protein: CASSESLGTAQETQYF
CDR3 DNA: TGTGCCAGCAGTGAATCCCTTGGGACAGCGCAAGAGACCCAGTACTTC

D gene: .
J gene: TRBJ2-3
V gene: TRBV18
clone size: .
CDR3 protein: CASSPSGLPTDTQYF
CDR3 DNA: TGTGCCAGCTCACCGTCGGGACTTCCCACAGACACGCAGTATTTT

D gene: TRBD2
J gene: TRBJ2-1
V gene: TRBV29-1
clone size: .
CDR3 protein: CSVGLAGVVNEQFF
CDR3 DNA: TGCAGCGTCGGACTAGCGGGGGTGGTGAATGAGCAGTTCTTC

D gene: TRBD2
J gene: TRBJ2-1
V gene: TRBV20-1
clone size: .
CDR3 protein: CSASKRDAYNEQFF
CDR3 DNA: TGCAGTGCTAGCAAGCGGGACGCCTACAATGAGCAGTTCTTC

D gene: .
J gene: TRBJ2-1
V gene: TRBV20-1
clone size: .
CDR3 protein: CSARRDTSSYNEQFF
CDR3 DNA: TGCAGTGCTAGACGCGACACCAGCTCCTACAATGAGCAGTTCTTC

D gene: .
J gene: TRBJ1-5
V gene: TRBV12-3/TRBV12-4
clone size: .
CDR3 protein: CASSLKSLEVGQPQHF
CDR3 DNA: TGTGCCAGCAGTTTAAAGAGTTTGGAGGTGGGTCAGCCCCAGCATTTT

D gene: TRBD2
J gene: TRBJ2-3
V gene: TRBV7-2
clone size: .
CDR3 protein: CASSPPGERGLTDTQYF
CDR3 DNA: TGTGCCAGCAGCCCACCCGGGGAGCGGGGGCTCACAGATACGCAGTATTTT

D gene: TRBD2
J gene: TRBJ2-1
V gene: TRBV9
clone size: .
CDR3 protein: CASSGSGRTDNEQFF
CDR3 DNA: TGTGCCAGCAGCGGTAGCGGGAGGACGGACAATGAGCAGTTCTTC

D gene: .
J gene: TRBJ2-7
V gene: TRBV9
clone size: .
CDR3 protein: CASSPRGVSGSYEQYF
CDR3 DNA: TGTGCCAGCAGCCCGAGAGGGGTGAGCGGCTCCTACGAGCAGTACTTC

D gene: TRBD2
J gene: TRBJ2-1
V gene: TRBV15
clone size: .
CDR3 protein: CATSRNSGGYFNEQFF
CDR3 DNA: TGTGCCACCAGCAGAAATAGCGGGGGGTACTTCAATGAGCAGTTCTTC

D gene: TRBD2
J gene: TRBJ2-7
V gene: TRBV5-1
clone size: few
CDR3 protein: CASSLVPTSGAYEQYF
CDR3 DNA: TGCGCCAGCAGCTTGGTCCCCACTAGCGGAGCCTACGAGCAGTACTTC

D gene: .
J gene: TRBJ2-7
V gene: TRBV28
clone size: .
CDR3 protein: CASSSRGKGSYEQYF
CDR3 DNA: TGTGCCAGCAGTTCCAGGGGCAAGGGCTCCTACGAGCAGTACTTC

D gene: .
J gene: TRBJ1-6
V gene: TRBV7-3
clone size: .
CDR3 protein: CASSLTGSCNSPLHF
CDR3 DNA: TGTGCCAGCAGCTTAACTGGGTCCTGTAATTCACCCCTCCACTTT

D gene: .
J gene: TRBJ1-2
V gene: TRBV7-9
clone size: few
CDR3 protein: CASSYGDTAESYGYTF
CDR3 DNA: TGTGCCAGCAGCTACGGGGACACCGCTGAGTCCTATGGCTACACCTTC

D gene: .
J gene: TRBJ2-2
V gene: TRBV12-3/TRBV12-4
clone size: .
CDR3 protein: CASSPRQDLGELFF
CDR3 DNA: TGTGCCAGCAGTCCTAGACAGGATTTGGGGGAGCTGTTTTTT

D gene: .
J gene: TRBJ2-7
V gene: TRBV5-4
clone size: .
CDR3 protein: CAGSSAGDPYEQYF
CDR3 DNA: TGTGCCGGCAGCTCGGCAGGTGACCCCTACGAGCAGTACTTC

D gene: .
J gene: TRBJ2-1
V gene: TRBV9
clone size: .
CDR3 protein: CASSVEGESYNEQFF
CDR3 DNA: TGTGCCAGCAGCGTAGAGGGAGAGTCCTACAATGAGCAGTTCTTC

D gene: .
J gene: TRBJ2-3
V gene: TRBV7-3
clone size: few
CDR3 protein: CASSLTGGDTRYF
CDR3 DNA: TGTGCCAGCAGCTTAACGGGGGGAGATACGCGGTATTTT

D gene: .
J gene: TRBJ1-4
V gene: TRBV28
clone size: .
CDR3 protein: CASTVATNEKLFF
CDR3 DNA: TGTGCCTCAACGGTTGCAACTAATGAAAAACTGTTTTTT

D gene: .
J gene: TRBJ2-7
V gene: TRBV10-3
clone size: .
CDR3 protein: CATTGLSSSYEQYF
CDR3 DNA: TGTGCCACTACGGGACTCTCTAGCTCCTACGAGCAGTACTTC

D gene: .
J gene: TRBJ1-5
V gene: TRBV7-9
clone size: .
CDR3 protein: CASSRGGNNQPQHF
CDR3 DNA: TGTGCCAGCAGTCGGGGGGGGAACAATCAGCCCCAGCATTTT

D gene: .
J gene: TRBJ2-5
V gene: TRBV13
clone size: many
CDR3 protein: CASSRGQETQYF
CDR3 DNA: TGTGCCAGCAGCCGGGGGCAAGAGACCCAGTACTTC

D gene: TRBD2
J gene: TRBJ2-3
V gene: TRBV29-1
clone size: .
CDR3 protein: CSVEGGGFIDTQYF
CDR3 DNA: TGCAGCGTTGAGGGGGGAGGGTTCATAGATACGCAGTATTTT

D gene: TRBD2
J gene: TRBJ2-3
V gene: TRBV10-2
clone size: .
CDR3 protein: CASSEWTSGSRRTDTQYF
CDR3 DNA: TGCGCCAGCAGTGAGTGGACTAGCGGCAGCCGGAGGACAGATACGCAGTATTTT

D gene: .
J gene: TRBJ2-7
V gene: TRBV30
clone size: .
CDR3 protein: CAWSGRPNPYEQYF
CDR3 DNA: TGTGCCTGGAGTGGACGACCTAACCCTTACGAGCAGTACTTC

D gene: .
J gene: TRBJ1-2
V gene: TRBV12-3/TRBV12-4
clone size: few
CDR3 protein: CASSIGAEYYGYTF
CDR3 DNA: TGTGCCAGCAGTATCGGAGCTGAATACTATGGCTACACCTTC

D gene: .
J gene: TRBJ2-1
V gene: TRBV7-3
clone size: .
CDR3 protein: CASSVDPGVGVEQFF
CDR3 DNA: TGTGCCAGCAGCGTAGATCCAGGCGTCGGGGTTGAGCAGTTCTTC

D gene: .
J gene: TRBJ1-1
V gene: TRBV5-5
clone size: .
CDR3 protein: CASSFLRVNTEAFF
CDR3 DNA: TGTGCCAGCAGCTTCCTTAGGGTGAACACTGAAGCTTTCTTT

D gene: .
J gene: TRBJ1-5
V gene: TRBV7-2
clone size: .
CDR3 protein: CASSPDNYQPQHF
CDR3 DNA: TGTGCCAGCAGCCCCGACAACTATCAGCCCCAGCATTTT

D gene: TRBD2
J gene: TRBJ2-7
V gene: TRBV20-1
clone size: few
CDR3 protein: CSATTSGVDEQYF
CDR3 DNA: TGCAGTGCTACGACTAGCGGGGTAGACGAGCAGTACTTC

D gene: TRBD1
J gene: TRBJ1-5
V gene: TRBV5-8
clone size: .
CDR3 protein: CASRGTGVNQPQHF
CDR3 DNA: TGTGCCAGCAGAGGGACAGGGGTGAATCAGCCCCAGCATTTT

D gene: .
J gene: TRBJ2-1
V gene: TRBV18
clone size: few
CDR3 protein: CASSPGTEGFGEQFF
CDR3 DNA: TGTGCCAGCTCACCCGGGACGGAGGGCTTCGGTGAGCAGTTCTTC

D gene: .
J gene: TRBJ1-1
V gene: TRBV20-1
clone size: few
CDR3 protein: CSALPGGTEAFF
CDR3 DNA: TGCAGTGCCCTCCCTGGTGGCACTGAAGCTTTCTTT

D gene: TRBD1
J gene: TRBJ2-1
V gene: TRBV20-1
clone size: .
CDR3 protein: CSAGYRGPYNEQFF
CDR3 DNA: TGCAGTGCTGGGTACAGGGGACCCTACAATGAGCAGTTCTTC